The clone carrying this T cell receptor beta chain was recorded once. Its antigen is currently unknown. Method: immunoSEQ multiplex PCR; TCRdb's copy keeps in-frame clones and lacks some. The sample lists some 34,000 clones, about nine tenths occurring once. This CDR3 is 12 amino acids long. V was pared by 11 bases and J by 7 bases, with 14 bases between. The germline V gene has CDR1 WNHNN and CDR2 SYGVQD (reference sequence). The data belong to a study of T cells in narcolepsy. Overall study context: Donors had narcolepsy type 1 or type 2, or were healthy controls. Study conclusions and caveats: Reportedly, autoreactive clonotypes were serially detected in patients' blood but not controls'. No autoreactive T cell clone sequences appeared in some memory CD4+ repertoires. Comparing one patient's CSF and blood CD4+ clonotypes highlighted HCRT- and TRIB2-specific autoreactive clonotypes.

Source material: CD45RA- memory CD4+ T cells from PBMCs. The sequence came from a human donor with narcolepsy. The V and J genes are TRBV10-1 and TRBJ2-2; D remains ambiguous. The CDR3 loop is CAGVSSNGELFF. In DNA, the CDR3 is TGCGCCGGTGTGAGCTCGAACGGGGAGCTGTTTTTT.